This T cell receptor beta chain derives from a study of cytomegalovirus exposure and HLA in healthy donors. Findings of the study overall: Follow-up analysis later connected one missense variant in DCLRE1C with trimming of TCR beta V- and J-genes. Presence/absence comparisons presumed near-even sequencing depth among donors.

With regard to this clone: Its cognate antigen is unknown.

V was cut by 2 bases and J by 4 bases, with 9 bases left in between. CDR3 size: 14 residues. The germline V gene encodes CDR1 SEHNR and CDR2 FQNEAQ (reference sequence). Primers included in the PCR were 60 Vbeta and 13 Jbeta primers. Data came from immunoSEQ multiplex PCR; TCRdb stores just in-frame clones and leaves some out. The table includes approximately 160,000 clones, 55% to 80% detected once. The rearrangement links TRBV7-9 to TRBJ2-1; D not resolved. The sequencing sample was made of PBMCs. This receptor was identified in a woman between 18 and 29 years old in good health and CMV-seropositive. The CDR3 bases are TGTGCCAGCAGCTTAAGTTCAGGATACAATGAGCAGTTCTTC. Translation gives CASSLSSGYNEQFF.